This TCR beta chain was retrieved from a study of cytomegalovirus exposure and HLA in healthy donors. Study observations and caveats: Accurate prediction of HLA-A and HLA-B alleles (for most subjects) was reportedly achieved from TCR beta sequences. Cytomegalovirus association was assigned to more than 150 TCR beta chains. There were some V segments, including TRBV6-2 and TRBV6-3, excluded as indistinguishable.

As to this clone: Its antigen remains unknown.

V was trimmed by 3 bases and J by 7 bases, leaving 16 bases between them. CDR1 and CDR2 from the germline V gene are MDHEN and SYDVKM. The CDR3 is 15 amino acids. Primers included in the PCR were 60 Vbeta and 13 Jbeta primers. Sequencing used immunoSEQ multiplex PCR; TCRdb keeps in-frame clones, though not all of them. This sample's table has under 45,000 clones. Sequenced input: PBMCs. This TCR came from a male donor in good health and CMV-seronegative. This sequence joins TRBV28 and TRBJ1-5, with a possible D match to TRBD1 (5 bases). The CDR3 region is CASSFSDRGGQPQHF. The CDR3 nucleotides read TGTGCCAGCAGTTTCTCCGATAGGGGTGGGCAGCCCCAGCATTTT.